The 8 T cell receptor beta chains in this list originate from one sample, sequenced in a study of blood T cell repertoires in COVID-19. The protocol was immunoSEQ multiplex PCR, while the TCRdb copy is restricted to in-frame clones and leaves out a portion. The sample includes over 100,000 clones, roughly nine tenths of them seen just once. The sample taken for sequencing was peripheral blood. The receptors shown here come from a man aged 35-49 years with acute or convalescent COVID-19.

The chain is built from TRBV19 and TRBJ1-2; TRBD1 aligns across 7 bases. The germline V gene encodes CDR1 LNHDA and CDR2 SQIVND (reference sequence). The CDR3 is made up of 15 amino acids. J gave up 3 bases and V 3 bases, and 7 bases lay outside the gene matches. The CDR3 loop reads CASSISGQYHYGYTF. CDR3 nucleotide sequence: TGTGCCAGTAGTATCTCGGGACAGTATCACTATGGCTACACCTTC.

A single count supports this clone. The chain carries TRBV18 and TRBJ2-1; 8 bases line up with TRBD1. CDR3 size: 15 residues. Germline lookup yields CDR1 KGHSH and CDR2 LQKENI. The J segment lost 6 bases and the V segment lost 3 bases, leaving 7 bases of the junction unmatched. The CDR3 is CASSPRDRGINEQFF. CDR3 in DNA: TGTGCCAGCTCACCTCGAGACAGGGGTATCAATGAGCAGTTCTTC.

This clone was found a few times. This chain links TRBV7-6 with TRBJ1-1; D is uncertain. Per the germline V gene, CDR1 is SGHVS and CDR2 is FNYEAQ. There are 15 residues in the CDR3. Deletions cut 5 bases from V and 0 bases from J, with 13 bases between. In DNA, the CDR3 is TGTGCCAGCAGCAGACCCATGAGCGTGAACACTGAAGCTTTCTTT. This sequence encodes CASSRPMSVNTEAFF.

The V gene is TRBV7-3, the J gene TRBJ1-5; TRBD1 matches at 7 bases. V gave up 5 bases and J gave up 5 bases; unmatched junction bases: 3. The CDR3 has 13 amino acids. Germline CDR1 is SGHTA and CDR2 is FQGTGA. The DNA for the CDR3 is TGTGCCAGCAGCATTACAGGGGATCAGCCCCAGCATTTT. Its translation: CASSITGDQPQHF.

The genes are TRBV5-6 and TRBJ1-6; TRBD1 matches 8 bases. Germline CDR1 SGHDT, CDR2 YYEEEE. CDR3 length: 15 residues. The junction had 8 bases not matched to a gene; V was cut back by 4 bases and J by 8 bases. This chain's CDR3 is CASSTRTGFYSPLHF. The CDR3 DNA reads as TGTGCCAGCAGCACCAGGACAGGGTTCTATTCACCCCTCCACTTT.

This clone was seen a single time. The chain uses TRBV29-1 and TRBJ2-4; 13 bases map to TRBD2. CDR1 SQVTM and CDR2 ANQGSEA come from the germline V gene. The CDR3 extends over 18 amino acids. V lost 0 bases and J lost 2; bases outside the gene matches: 7. This CDR3 is CSVEDLGTSGVTKNIQYF. CDR3 DNA sequence: TGCAGCGTTGAAGATCTTGGGACTAGCGGGGTAACCAAAAACATTCAGTACTTC.

The chain employs TRBV4-1 and TRBJ1-1; D unresolved. Germline V lookup: CDR1 MGHRA, CDR2 YSYEKL. The CDR3 has 15 residues. The V gene lost 1 base and the J gene lost 4 bases, with 13 bases spanning the gap. The CDR3: CASSQVPEGSTEAFF. CDR3 bases: TGCGCCAGCAGCCAAGTGCCAGAAGGGAGCACTGAAGCTTTCTTT.

The chain is built from TRBV20-1 and TRBJ1-2, with TRBD1 identical over 8 bases. This CDR3 region has 14 residues. The ends lost 3 bases at V and 1 base at J; junction bases unmatched: 4. Germline lookup yields CDR1 DFQATT and CDR2 SNEGSKA (reference sequence). The CDR3 nucleotides are TGCAGTGCTAGTCCCACAGGGGGTAACTATGGCTACACCTTC. Translating gives CSASPTGGNYGYTF.